The rows below give T cell receptor beta chains drawn from one sample of a study of T cell repertoires and HLA-DP antigens. Profiling relied on immunoSEQ multiplex PCR, and the TCRdb table lists in-frame clones only, not all of them. The top ten hold less than 2% of the sample, which has approximately 89,000 clones, about nine tenths seen once. Their recognized antigens are unknown. Sequencing was done on a sample of CD4+ T cells from PBMCs. The source is a middle-aged man in good health and CMV-seronegative. The CDR3 runs from the conserved cysteine through the conserved F or W. Each record gives: V gene, clone size, J gene, D gene, CDR3 DNA, CDR3 protein. D genes are given only for firm matches. Clone size appears in some rows only: once, few, many, or a class for an expanded clone.

v_gene: TRBV19; abundance: NA; j_gene: TRBJ1-1; d_gene: NA; CDR3nt: TGTGCCAGTAGTGAGGGACGGAGGAACACTGAAGCTTTCTTT; CDR3aa: CASSEGRRNTEAFF
v_gene: TRBV30; abundance: NA; j_gene: TRBJ1-3; d_gene: NA; CDR3nt: TGTGCCTGGAGGATCTCTGGAAACACCATATATTTT; CDR3aa: CAWRISGNTIYF
v_gene: TRBV5-5; abundance: NA; j_gene: TRBJ2-1; d_gene: NA; CDR3nt: TGTGCCAGCAGCTTTTCTCCCGGGACGGAGCAGTTCTTC; CDR3aa: CASSFSPGTEQFF
v_gene: TRBV4-2; abundance: NA; j_gene: TRBJ2-1; d_gene: NA; CDR3nt: TGTGCCAGCAGCCAAGCTAGGGGCCAGTCTTACAATGAGCAGTTCTTC; CDR3aa: CASSQARGQSYNEQFF
v_gene: TRBV7-3; abundance: NA; j_gene: TRBJ1-5; d_gene: NA; CDR3nt: TGTGCCAGCAGCCCCTCCCCGAACAATCAGCCCCAGCATTTT; CDR3aa: CASSPSPNNQPQHF
v_gene: TRBV6-5; abundance: few; j_gene: TRBJ1-1; d_gene: TRBD1; CDR3nt: TGTGCCAGCATCTCCTCCGGACAGGCGAAGTCTCCGGCTTTCTTT; CDR3aa: CASISSGQAKSPAFF
v_gene: TRBV5-1; abundance: NA; j_gene: TRBJ2-1; d_gene: TRBD2; CDR3nt: TGCGCCAGCAGTCGCGGGGGTTCCTCCTACAATGAGCAGTTCTTC; CDR3aa: CASSRGGSSYNEQFF
v_gene: TRBV27; abundance: once; j_gene: TRBJ2-7; d_gene: TRBD1; CDR3nt: TGTGCCAGCAGTTTATTGCCGACAGGGGCTTACGAGCAGTACTTC; CDR3aa: CASSLLPTGAYEQYF
v_gene: TRBV2; abundance: NA; j_gene: TRBJ1-2; d_gene: TRBD1; CDR3nt: TGTGCCAGCAGTCCAAATCCCGACAGGGACGGCTACACCTTC; CDR3aa: CASSPNPDRDGYTF
v_gene: TRBV30; abundance: NA; j_gene: TRBJ2-7; d_gene: TRBD2; CDR3nt: TGTGCCTGGAGTGTTTCGGGGGGAAGTAAAGAGCAGTACTTC; CDR3aa: CAWSVSGGSKEQYF
v_gene: TRBV7-2; abundance: NA; j_gene: TRBJ2-1; d_gene: NA; CDR3nt: TGTGCCAGCAGCCCTGCAATTCTAGGGAGCTCCTACAATGAGCAGTTCTTC; CDR3aa: CASSPAILGSSYNEQFF
v_gene: TRBV30; abundance: NA; j_gene: TRBJ2-1; d_gene: TRBD2; CDR3nt: TGTGCCTGGAGGGAAATGACTAGCGGGATCAATGAGCAGTTCTTC; CDR3aa: CAWREMTSGINEQFF
v_gene: TRBV5-4; abundance: NA; j_gene: TRBJ1-5; d_gene: NA; CDR3nt: TGTGCCAGCAGCTCGACACCCCATAGCAATCAGCCCCAGCATTTT; CDR3aa: CASSSTPHSNQPQHF
v_gene: TRBV19; abundance: NA; j_gene: TRBJ2-1; d_gene: TRBD2; CDR3nt: TGTGCCAGTAGTCAACTAGCGGGAGACAATGAGCAGTTCTTC; CDR3aa: CASSQLAGDNEQFF
v_gene: TRBV27; abundance: NA; j_gene: TRBJ2-2; d_gene: TRBD1; CDR3nt: TGTGCCAGCAGGAGAGGGGGCAACACCGGGGAGCTGTTTTTT; CDR3aa: CASRRGGNTGELFF
v_gene: TRBV18; abundance: NA; j_gene: TRBJ1-2; d_gene: NA; CDR3nt: TGTGCCAGCTCACCAAATGAGGGGACGAGTCGAGGCTACACCTTC; CDR3aa: CASSPNEGTSRGYTF